Below are 18 T cell receptor beta chains sequenced from a single sample in a study of tumor-infiltrating lymphocytes in primary liver carcinoma. TCR beta cDNA was prepared out of around 460 ng total RNA by means of a constant-region primer. For TCR beta, libraries were produced by three nested multiplex PCR rounds using slightly modified ARM-PCR. For 10 cycles apiece, the opening two PCR rounds ran with TRBV1-TRBV30 forward primers and a C-beta reverse primer. MiXCR, run by TCRdb on the multiplex PCR reads, gives a single entry per CDR3 protein. Found here are 330,000 or so distinct CDR3 sequences, 65% of them singletons; the top ten hold under 8%. Unsorted whole blood served as the source of blood RNA, and germline DNA was extracted as well. Sequencing was done on a sample of peripheral blood. These receptors were obtained from a man aged 40-49 years with primary liver carcinoma and hepatitis B virus infection.

Points on this clonotype: A much bigger clone sits one base away, suggesting this may be a read error. The rearrangement links TRBV5-5 to TRBJ2-7; D is unresolved. Gene TRBJ2-1 matches the end of the DNA better, so the J call may be wrong. The CDR3 runs 14 residues. CDR1 and CDR2 from the germline V gene are SGHKS and YYEKEE (reference sequence). The CDR3 sequence: CASSLGAGTYEQFF. The CDR3 region has the DNA TGTGCCAGCAGCTTGGGGGCAGGCACCTACGAGCAGTTCTTC.

In this sample, this clonotype turned up a few times. CDR3 loop: CASGSPPNTQYF. The CDR3 DNA sequence: TGTGCCAGCGGATCCCCACCCAATACGCAGTATTTT. The chain employs TRBV28 and TRBJ2-3; D remains unclear. Deletions cut 8 bases from V and 7 bases from J, with 13 bases between. The CDR3 sequence is 12 residues long. Germline V gene data show CDR1 as MDHEN and CDR2 as SYDVKM.

This clonotype was seen a single time. A much larger clonotype is one base distant, so this may be a read error. This is likely a read error, given that the CDR3 carries no conserved phenylalanine or tryptophan at its end. V usage is TRBV6-6 and J usage is TRBJ1-2; unclear D gene. Trimming removed 2 bases from V and 0 bases from J, with 7 bases in between. The CDR3 totals 14 residues. Germline-derived CDR1 and CDR2 are MNHNY and SVGAGI (reference sequence). The CDR3 nucleotides are TGTGCCAGCAGTTACGCAGAGACTAACTATGGCTACACCTTA. This codes for CASSYAETNYGYTL.

Remarks on this clonotype: The conserved final phenylalanine or tryptophan is absent from the CDR3, which likely points to a read error. The chain links TRBV11-2 to TRBJ1-4, with D perhaps matching TRBD1 (5 bases). V gave up 6 bases and J gave up 3 bases, with 14 bases separating them. Germline CDR1 and CDR2: SGHAT and FQNNGV. The CDR3 covers 15 residues. In DNA form, the CDR3 reads TGTGCCAGCAGGCGGGCGCGGGGGTCTAATGAAAAACTGTTTTAT. Translating it yields CASRRARGSNEKLFY.

The table lists this clonotype with many counts. This chain connects TRBV11-2 to TRBJ2-3, with D perhaps TRBD2 (5 bases). From germline, CDR1 is SGHAT and CDR2 FQNNGV. Trimming removed 2 bases at V and 3 bases at J, with 15 bases between. The CDR3 contains 16 residues. The CDR3 DNA reads as TGTGCCAGCAGCTTATTTAACGGCCGAGGGACAGATACGCAGTATTTT. It encodes CASSLFNGRGTDTQYF. The variable domain in full, completed from reference TRBV11-2 and TRBJ2-3, reads EAGVAQSPRYKIIEKRQSVAFWCNPISGHATLYWYQQILGQGPKLLIQFQNNGVVDDSQLPKDRFSAERLKGVDSTLKIQPAKLEDSAVYLCASSLFNGRGTDTQYFGPGTRLTVL.

This clonotype was counted once. The junction differs from germline at one of its ends, possibly a read error. The chain couples TRBV11-2 to TRBJ1-2; 8 positions agree with TRBD1. CDR3 length: 17 residues. Germline values: CDR1 SGHAT, CDR2 FQNNGV. The CDR3 loop reads CASSVDPPGQASYGYIF. CDR3 in DNA: TGTGCCAGCAGCGTAGATCCCCCGGGACAGGCCTCCTATGGCTACATCTTC.

This clonotype was observed a handful of times. An end of the junction does not agree with germline; a read error may underlie this. The chain uses TRBV12-3 or TRBV12-4 and TRBJ2-3, with D possibly being TRBD2 (5 bases). There are 14 residues in the CDR3. CDR3 amino acids: CASSLALSTDTEYF. In DNA, the CDR3 is TGTGCCAGCAGCCTAGCACTTAGCACAGATACGGAGTATTTT.

To note about this clonotype: No conserved phenylalanine or tryptophan is present at the end of the CDR3, so a read error is the likely explanation. The V gene is TRBV29-1, the J gene TRBJ1-2; unclear D gene. This CDR3 region has 13 residues. V dropped 4 bases and J dropped 8 bases, with 17 bases sitting between them. The germline V gene encodes CDR1 SQVTM and CDR2 ANQGSEA. CDR3 nucleotide sequence: TGCAGCGTTGGACCTTACAGCGCACCGGGCTACACCTTA. This encodes CSVGPYSAPGYTL.

This clonotype was observed many times. This chain links TRBV12-3 or TRBV12-4 with TRBJ1-2, with unresolved D. The CDR3 covers 12 residues. Trimming removed 3 bases at V and 4 bases at J, with 6 bases between. Here the CDR3 DNA reads TGTGCCAGCAGTTTCAGGTTCTATGGCTACACCTTC. Translating it yields CASSFRFYGYTF.

With regard to this clonotype: This may be a read error, as it is one base from a much larger clone. This chain uses TRBV6-2 or TRBV6-3 with TRBJ2-1, with 7 bases lining up with TRBD2. The CDR3 runs 15 residues. V dropped 5 bases and J dropped 4; count of bases not matched to a gene: 8. Germline lookup yields CDR1 MNHEY and CDR2 SVGEGT. CDR3 region: CASSHVSSGYNEQFF. The CDR3 nucleotides are TGTGCCAGCAGTCATGTGTCTAGCGGTTACAATGAGCAGTTCTTC.

This chain uses TRBV5-6 with TRBJ2-1, with TRBD1 matching over 9 bases. The CDR3 contains 15 residues. Germline V gene lookup returns CDR1 SGHDT and CDR2 YYEEEE. V lost 0 bases and J lost 6; bases outside the gene matches: 4. The CDR3 region is CASSLGTGVFNEQFF. The CDR3 region has the DNA TGTGCCAGCAGCTTGGGGACAGGGGTCTTCAATGAGCAGTTCTTC. Full variable domain (remainder filled in from reference TRBV5-6 and TRBJ2-1): DAGVTQSPTHLIKTRGQQVTLRCSPKSGHDTVSWYQQALGQGPQFIFQYYEEEERQRGNFPDRFSGHQFPNYSSELNVNALLLGDSALYLCASSLGTGVFNEQFFGPGTRLTVL.

Points on this clonotype: Since a much larger clone is just one base distant, this may be a read error. The chain has TRBV6-5 and TRBJ1-1; TRBD1 agrees at 8 bases. The CDR3 sequence is 14 residues long. Per the germline V gene, CDR1 is MNHEY and CDR2 is SVGAGI. The CDR3 spells CASSQGQGYTKAFF. The CDR3 DNA is TGTGCCAGCAGTCAAGGACAGGGTTACACTAAAGCTTTCTTT.

This clonotype showed up just a few times. The rearrangement joins TRBV14 to TRBJ2-5; no clear D gene. The CDR3 spans 13 residues. CDR1 and CDR2 (germline): SGHDN, FVKESK. V lost 4 bases and J lost 5, with 11 bases in between. CDR3 loop: CASSRGFMETQYF. For the CDR3, the DNA is TGTGCCAGCAGCCGGGGTTTCATGGAGACCCAGTACTTC.

The V gene is TRBV13, the J gene TRBJ2-7, with TRBD2 matching over 8 bases. Germline CDR1 is PRHDT and CDR2 is FYEKMQ (reference sequence). V gave up 2 bases and J gave up 7 bases; unmatched junction bases: 13. The CDR3 has 16 amino acids. The CDR3 reads CASSLWTAGGVGEQYF. CDR3 coding DNA: TGTGCCAGCAGCTTATGGACGGCGGGAGGAGTAGGAGAGCAGTACTTC.

The chain couples TRBV5-1 to TRBJ2-7, with 11 bases lining up with TRBD2. V lost 6 bases, J lost 10 bases, and 18 bases stayed unmatched. The CDR3 sequence is 16 residues long. The germline gives CDR1 SGHRS, CDR2 YFSETQ. The CDR3 loop reads CASNILPLAGGSDQYF. DNA of the CDR3: TGCGCCAGCAACATTCTCCCTCTAGCGGGAGGATCCGACCAGTACTTC. The variable domain in full, with the rest retrieved from reference TRBV5-1 and TRBJ2-7, is KAGVTQTPRYLIKTRGQQVTLSCSPISGHRSVSWYQQTPGQGLQFLFEYFSETQRNKGNFPGRFSGRQFSNSRSEMNVSTLELGDSALYLCASNILPLAGGSDQYFGPGTRLTVT.

A single count supports this clonotype. A much larger clone is a single base away; this may be a read error. The chain employs TRBV10-3 and TRBJ1-5, with no clear D. CDR1 and CDR2 (germline): ENHRY, SYGVKD. The CDR3 is 15 residues long. CDR3 sequence (DNA): TGTGCCTTCAGTGCTGGCGTGGGTGACAATCAGCCCCAGCATTTT. Translating gives CAFSAGVGDNQPQHF.

This clonotype has at least ten counts. The genes are TRBV6-6 and TRBJ2-3; 8 bases align to TRBD2. The CDR3 runs to 13 residues. The germline V gene has CDR1 MNHNY and CDR2 SVGAGI (reference sequence). Germline trimming cut 9 bases from V and 4 bases from J; bases unmatched to any gene: 6. The chain's CDR3 is CASRLARADTQYF. The CDR3 DNA is TGTGCCAGTCGACTAGCGAGGGCAGATACGCAGTATTTT.

This clonotype was recorded many times. The chain recombines TRBV7-8 with TRBJ2-3; D gene ambiguous. Trimming pared 3 bases from V and 5 bases from J, leaving 9 bases between. CDR1 is SGHVS, CDR2 FQNEAQ, per germline. This CDR3 spans 13 amino acids. The chain's CDR3 is CASSFQPRDTQYF. The CDR3 DNA reads TGTGCCAGCAGCTTCCAGCCCCGAGATACGCAGTATTTT.